This TCR beta chain was sequenced for a study of T-cell memory formation after mild COVID-19. Study-wide findings and caveats: Whether second-wave clones peaking at day 37 were SARS-CoV-2 specific went unconfirmed. The main location of contracting CD4+ clones was CM and EM, and that of contracting CD8+ clones was EMRA. A second wave expanding day 15 to 37 was CD4+-biased; contracting clones were balanced.

This clonotype has only a few counts. No antigen is known for it. The TCR alpha and TCR beta cDNA libraries, bearing sample barcodes and UMIs, were generated by 5'RACE using constant-segment primers. TCRdb redid the calling of the 5' RACE reads with MiXCR, one entry per CDR3 protein. This table has 350,000 to 550,000 distinct CDR3 sequences, about a sixth appearing once. The junction had 11 bases not matched to a gene; V was cut back by 2 bases and J by 2 bases. Germline lookup yields CDR1 SGHRS and CDR2 YFSETQ. The CDR3 runs to 19 residues. V gene TRBV5-1 combines with J gene TRBJ2-6; 9 nucleotides line up with TRBD2. Sequences were obtained from PBMCs or a T cell subset sorted from them (not recorded which). The sequence came from a man younger than 30 who had mild COVID-19 (a few samples of this study predate the infection). Cell type and time point are not known. The CDR3 spells CASSFPVGSGGAGANVLTF. The CDR3 DNA follows: TGCGCCAGCAGCTTCCCCGTGGGTAGCGGGGGAGCTGGGGCCAACGTCCTGACTTTC. The complete variable domain, with remaining parts taken from reference TRBV5-1 and TRBJ2-6, reads KAGVTQTPRYLIKTRGQQVTLSCSPISGHRSVSWYQQTPGQGLQFLFEYFSETQRNKGNFPGRFSGRQFSNSRSEMNVSTLELGDSALYLCASSFPVGSGGAGANVLTFGAGSRLTVL.